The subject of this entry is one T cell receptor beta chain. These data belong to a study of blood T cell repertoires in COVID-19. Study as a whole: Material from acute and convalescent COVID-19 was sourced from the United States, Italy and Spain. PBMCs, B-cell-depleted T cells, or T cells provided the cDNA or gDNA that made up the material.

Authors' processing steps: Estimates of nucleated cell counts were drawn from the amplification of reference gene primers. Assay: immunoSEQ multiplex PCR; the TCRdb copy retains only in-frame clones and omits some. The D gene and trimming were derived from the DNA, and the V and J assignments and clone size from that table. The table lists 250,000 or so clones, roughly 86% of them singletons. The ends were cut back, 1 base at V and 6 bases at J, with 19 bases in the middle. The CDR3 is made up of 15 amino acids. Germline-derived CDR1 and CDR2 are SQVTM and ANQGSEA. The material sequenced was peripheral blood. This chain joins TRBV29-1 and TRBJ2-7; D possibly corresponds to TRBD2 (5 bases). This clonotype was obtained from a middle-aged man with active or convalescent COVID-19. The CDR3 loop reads CSVEVRVNFRSEQYF. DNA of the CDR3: TGCAGCGTTGAAGTGAGGGTCAATTTTCGTTCCGAGCAGTACTTC.